The rows below give T cell receptor beta chains drawn from one sample of a study of cytomegalovirus exposure and HLA in healthy donors. Assay: immunoSEQ multiplex PCR; the TCRdb copy retains only in-frame clones and omits some. Of approximately 70,000 clones listed, about 80% are singletons. Sequenced sample: PBMCs. All receptors come from a man aged 50 or older in good health and CMV-seronegative. Each CDR3 is given with its conserved first and last residue. A D gene is named only where the DNA matches it firmly. Size is stated for part of the rows, as once, few or many counts, or as a class when the clone is expanded.

TRBD1	-	TRBV29-1	TRBJ1-1	CSAWDRSRGTEAFF	TGCAGCGCCTGGGACAGATCCCGGGGCACTGAAGCTTTCTTT
TRBD1	-	TRBV15	TRBJ1-1	CATSRGKGAPTEAFF	TGTGCCACCAGCAGAGGGAAGGGGGCGCCCACTGAAGCTTTCTTT
-	-	TRBV25-1	TRBJ1-5	CASSEAQYQPQHF	TGTGCCAGCAGTGAAGCACAGTATCAGCCCCAGCATTTT
-	-	TRBV19	TRBJ2-1	CASSIGGAEQFF	TGTGCCAGTAGTATTGGTGGGGCCGAGCAGTTCTTC
-	-	TRBV28	TRBJ1-2	CASSLALRVYGYTF	TGTGCCAGCAGTTTAGCCCTCAGGGTCTATGGCTACACCTTC
-	-	TRBV28	TRBJ1-5	CASSADTSSNQPQHF	TGTGCCAGCAGTGCTGACACCTCTAGCAATCAGCCCCAGCATTTT
TRBD1	-	TRBV5-6	TRBJ2-5	CASSPSGQLETQYF	TGTGCCAGCAGCCCTTCGGGACAGTTAGAGACCCAGTACTTC
-	-	TRBV10-1	TRBJ1-1	CASSESWGNTEAFF	TGCGCCAGCAGTGAGTCATGGGGCAACACTGAAGCTTTCTTT
TRBD1	-	TRBV12-5	TRBJ2-7	CASGLGDRGHEQYF	TGTGCTAGTGGTTTGGGGGACAGGGGCCACGAGCAGTACTTC
TRBD1	-	TRBV9	TRBJ2-1	CASSVTGGSYNEQFF	TGTGCCAGCAGCGTGACAGGGGGCTCCTACAATGAGCAGTTCTTC
TRBD1	-	TRBV7-2	TRBJ1-2	CASSSPGQTGGYGYTF	TGTGCCAGCAGCTCCCCCGGGCAGACAGGGGGCTATGGCTACACCTTC
TRBD2	once	TRBV11-2	TRBJ2-5	CASSQTSGRAVETQYF	TGTGCCAGCAGCCAGACTAGCGGGAGGGCCGTGGAGACCCAGTACTTC
TRBD2	-	TRBV5-4	TRBJ2-5	CASTAQRGGGTQYF	TGTGCCAGCACGGCGCAGCGGGGGGGTGGGACCCAGTACTTC
TRBD2	-	TRBV4-1	TRBJ2-7	CASSEEAQREVWEQYF	TGCGCCAGCAGCGAAGAGGCGCAGCGGGAGGTGTGGGAGCAGTACTTC
-	few	TRBV7-6	TRBJ2-7	CASSFSGVYEQYF	TGTGCCAGCAGCTTCTCGGGGGTATACGAGCAGTACTTC
TRBD1	-	TRBV6-5	TRBJ2-5	CASSYSRDRVETQYF	TGTGCCAGCAGTTACTCGAGGGACAGGGTGGAGACCCAGTACTTC
-	-	TRBV7-8	TRBJ2-7	CASSLGGTDFVGQYF	TGTGCCAGCAGTTTAGGGGGGACAGACTTTGTAGGGCAGTACTTC
-	-	TRBV7-2	TRBJ1-5	CASSSTPRQPQHF	TGTGCCAGCAGCTCAACCCCTAGGCAGCCCCAGCATTTT
TRBD1	-	TRBV7-9	TRBJ2-7	CASSLFPGTGTYEQYF	TGTGCCAGCAGCTTATTTCCCGGGACAGGGACCTACGAGCAGTACTTC
TRBD2	-	TRBV6-5	TRBJ2-3	CASSLAGVTDTQYF	TGTGCCAGCAGCCTAGCGGGGGTCACAGATACGCAGTATTTT
-	-	TRBV4-1	TRBJ2-5	CASSQDTLEGETQYF	TGCGCCAGCAGCCAAGATACCTTGGAGGGAGAGACCCAGTACTTC
TRBD1	-	TRBV27	TRBJ2-7	CASSLWTGGDEQYF	TGTGCCAGCAGTTTATGGACAGGGGGAGACGAGCAGTACTTC
-	-	TRBV2	TRBJ2-7	CALGRVAYEQYF	TGTGCCCTCGGCAGGGTAGCCTACGAGCAGTACTTC
TRBD1	-	TRBV27	TRBJ1-1	CASSGGTGGSEAFF	TGTGCCAGCAGTGGGGGGACAGGGGGAAGTGAAGCTTTCTTT
-	few	TRBV7-9	TRBJ1-4	CASSSAGGEEKLFF	TGTGCCAGCAGCTCGGCCGGGGGGGAAGAAAAACTGTTTTTT
TRBD1	few	TRBV9	TRBJ1-3	CASSEASGTGVLTIYF	TGTGCCAGCAGCGAGGCCTCCGGGACAGGGGTTCTCACCATATATTTT